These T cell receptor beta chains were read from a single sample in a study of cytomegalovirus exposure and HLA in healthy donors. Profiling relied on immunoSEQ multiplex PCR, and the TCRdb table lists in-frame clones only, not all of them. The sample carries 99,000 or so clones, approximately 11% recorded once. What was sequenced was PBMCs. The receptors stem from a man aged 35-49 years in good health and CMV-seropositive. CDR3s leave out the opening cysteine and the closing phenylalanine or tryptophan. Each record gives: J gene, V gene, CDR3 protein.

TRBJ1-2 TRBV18 ASSPPPSLRGANYGYT
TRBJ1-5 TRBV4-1 ASSQKPGQGNQPQH
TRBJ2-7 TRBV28 ASSYDASVY
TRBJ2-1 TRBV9 ASSVSPLLGSYNEQF
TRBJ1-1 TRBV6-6 ASSQGWNTEAF
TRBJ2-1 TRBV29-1 SGGQGARNEQF
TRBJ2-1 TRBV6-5 ASTPRFSSYNEQF
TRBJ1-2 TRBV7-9 ASSVQGVGGYT
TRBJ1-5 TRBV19 ASRFRAANQPQH
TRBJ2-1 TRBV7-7 ASSQGERHEQF
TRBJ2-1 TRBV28 ASTPPGRLGFEQF
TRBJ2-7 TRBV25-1 ASDDWGELGEQY
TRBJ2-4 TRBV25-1 ASSESTRLAHNIQY
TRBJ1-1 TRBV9 TSSVELSNTEAF
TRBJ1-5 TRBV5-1 ASSPQGQGQPQH
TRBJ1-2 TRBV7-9 ASSSYVVSSPYGYT
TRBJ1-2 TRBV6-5 ASTGNLNYGYT
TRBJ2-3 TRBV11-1 ASRLNRAPSTDTQY
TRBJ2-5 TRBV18 ASSRGLRETQY
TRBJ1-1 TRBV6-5 ASSRPEGEAF
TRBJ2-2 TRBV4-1 ASSQDLAITGELF
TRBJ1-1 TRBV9 ASSPDRANTEAF
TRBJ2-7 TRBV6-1 ASRTSGSIYEQY
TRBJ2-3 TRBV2 ASSELAGVDTQY
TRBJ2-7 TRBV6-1 ASSVTEAYEQY
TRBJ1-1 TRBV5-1 ASSLEAGRNTEAF
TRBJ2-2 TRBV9 ASSVSGQGDTGELF
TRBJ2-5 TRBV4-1 ASSQGRSQETQY
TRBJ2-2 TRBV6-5 ASSLDSGNTGELF
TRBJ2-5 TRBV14 ASSQAEFGTQY
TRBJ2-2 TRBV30 AWGDGLANTGELF
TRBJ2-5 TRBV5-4 ASRDRPGETQY
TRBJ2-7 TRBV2 ASSGTSGRAGEQH
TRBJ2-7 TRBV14 ASSQDGRAHTTYEQY
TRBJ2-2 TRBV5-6 ASSLSGWNTGELF
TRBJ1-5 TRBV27 ASSPLGQPQH
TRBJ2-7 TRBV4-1 ASSQLLSSGGTYEQY
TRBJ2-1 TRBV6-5 ASIPPRGGTNEQF
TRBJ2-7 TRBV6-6 ASTSPPGYEQY
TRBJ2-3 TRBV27 ASSLGALVAGASTDTQY
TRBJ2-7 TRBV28 ASRDRTSGALGEQY